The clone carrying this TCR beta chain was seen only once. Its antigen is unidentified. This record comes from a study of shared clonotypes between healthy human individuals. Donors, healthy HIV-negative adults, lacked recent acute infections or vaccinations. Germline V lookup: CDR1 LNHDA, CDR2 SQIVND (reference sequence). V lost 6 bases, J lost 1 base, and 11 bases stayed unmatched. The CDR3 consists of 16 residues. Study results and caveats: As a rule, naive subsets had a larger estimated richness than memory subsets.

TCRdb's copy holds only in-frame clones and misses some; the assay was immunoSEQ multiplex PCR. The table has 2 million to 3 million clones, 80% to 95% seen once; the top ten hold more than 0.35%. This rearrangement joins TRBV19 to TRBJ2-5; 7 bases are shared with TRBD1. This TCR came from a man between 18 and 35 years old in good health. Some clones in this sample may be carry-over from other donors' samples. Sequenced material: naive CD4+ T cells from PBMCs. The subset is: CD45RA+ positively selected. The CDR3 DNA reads TGTGCCAGTAGAGATAGGTACAGGGGCAGCCAAGAGACCCAGTACTTC. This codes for CASRDRYRGSQETQYF.